This paragraph covers one T cell receptor (beta chain) sequence. Its recognized antigen is unknown. There are no base qualities to consult, and no much larger clone falls within one base. Patients with ophthalmopathy had moderately to severely active disease, with a Clinical Activity Score of 3 or more, a NOSPECS grade of 4 or more, and a disease duration of less than 3 months. Patients with other autoimmune diseases, uncontrolled infections, pregnancy or lactation were excluded. Clinical symptoms, serum thyroxine, TRAb, thyroid ultrasound and orbital computed tomography were used for diagnosis. Ficoll-Paque density gradient centrifugation was used to isolate PBMCs from under 11 ml of fresh peripheral blood. Total RNA was extracted with Trizol reagent and quality-checked on an Agilent 2100 Bioanalyzer. For repertoire sequencing, the TCR beta CDR3 regions were amplified from RNA transcripts. The first round was an RT-PCR using HTBI primers with the Qiagen OneStep RT-PCR kit, and this first round was followed by a second-round multiplex PCR, then size selection and purification. Libraries were sequenced on an Illumina HiSeq2000 using paired-end 100 bp reads. For the original study's pipeline: SOAPnuke was used to process the reads, removing any read that contained adapters or uncalled bases, had a mean Phred below 15, or lacked an exact match to the constant primer or identifier. COPE v1.2.5 was used to merge high-quality paired reads. Unique nucleotide sequences were defined as clonotypes and aligned to IMGT TRB V, D and J references using MiTCR v1.1. The analysis was limited to V-J combinations with a frequency above 0.0001, which together covered 99.2% of repertoires. For each V-J combination, a TCR clonal expansion and chaos score was defined as the ratio of F50 clonal expansion to chaos observed in the TCRdist matrix. Welch's t-statistics and random forest were used to reduce the features to 13 V-J combinations, which were then used as input to a naive Bayes classifier. The Morisita-Horn index was used to measure how similar the thyroid and blood repertoires were. TCRdb redid the processing of the public reads, applying fastp at Q25 and MiXCR, and retained in-frame beta chains. Rows with one shared CDR3 protein collapse into an entry with the most common genes and DNA. The V and J calls come from TCRdb's annotation, not from the publication. The sample profile shows about 230,000 distinct CDR3 sequences; less than 55% of them were found once. More than 45% of the sample belongs to the ten largest clones.

The CDR3 sequence holds 16 residues, the cysteine and phenylalanine included. CDR3 DNA is the only sequence kept; it has 48 bases, read in frame from the first base. Trimming takes 5 bases off V and 0 bases off J; junction bases not matched to a gene: 7. The data belong to a study of Graves' ophthalmopathy and Graves' hyperthyroidism (dated by TCRdb to the late 2010s). Study-wide context: Peripheral blood was collected at initial diagnosis, prior to any treatment. In total, under 150 blood samples were TCR-sequenced: 43 ophthalmopathy, some 72 hyperthyroidism and some 17 hyperthyroidism-to-ophthalmopathy patients. The independent validation cohort included 18 to 20 hyperthyroidism patients plus 17 patients who later progressed from hyperthyroidism to ophthalmopathy. To explore V-J signatures that separate ophthalmopathy from hyperthyroidism, a discovery set of about 96 patients was enrolled, consisting of 43 with ophthalmopathy and roughly 59 with stable hyperthyroidism. The study used signatures of the TCR beta repertoire to tell Graves' ophthalmopathy apart from Graves' hyperthyroidism and to predict which patients would progress to ophthalmopathy. In about 6 hyperthyroidism patients, T-cell repertoires of thyroid tissue and blood were compared. After sampling, hyperthyroidism patients received methimazole starting at 30 mg daily, and ophthalmopathy patients received high-dose intravenous methylprednisolone.

Study-wide findings and limitations: Most of the expanded thyroid clonotypes with a frequency above 0.001 were also detected in blood, and it was suggested that the thyroid immune response may be reflected by blood repertoires. In validation, the model predicted ophthalmopathy progression with over 60% sensitivity and around 72% specificity; eleven to twelve predicted patients were CT-confirmed with GO in a median of approximately six months. No statistical method was used to set the sample size in advance, and the investigators knew which group each participant was assigned to. Ophthalmopathy was separated from stable hyperthyroidism by the 13-signature model with 85% to 90% sensitivity and about 83% specificity in cross-validation and with 80%/75% in the test set.

The source is an adult man with Graves' ophthalmopathy. The sequenced material came from peripheral blood. The chain is encoded by TRBV12-3 or TRBV12-4 joined to TRBJ1-1; 9 bases in the junction line up with TRBD1. Here is the DNA: TGTGCCAGCAGTGGAACAGGGGGCCCTATGAACACTGAAGCTTTCTTT. It translates as CASSGTGGPMNTEAFF.